One and the same sample provided the 15 T cell receptor beta chains below, sequenced in a study of T cell repertoires in cytomegalovirus infection. TCRdb reprocessed the reads via MiXCR and lists one record per CDR3 protein. Among about 920,000 distinct CDR3 sequences listed, around 32% were seen once. Which antigens these TCRs recognize remains unknown. This sample comprised cultured CD8+ T cells from PBMCs, obtained from culture after CMV antigen stimulation. These receptors came from a human donor in good health (CMV status not recorded). Some clones in this sample may be carry-over from other donors' samples.

This clonotype was found many times. J is TRBJ1-1 and V is TRBV12-3 or TRBV12-4, with no clear D. The CDR3 spans 10 residues. V was trimmed by 3 bases and J by 8 bases, leaving 4 bases between them. The CDR3 sequence is CASSFGEAFF. The CDR3, as DNA: TGTGCCAGCAGTTTCGGAGAAGCTTTCTTT.

This clonotype came up many times. The J gene is TRBJ2-1, the V gene TRBV7-6, with 9 bases lining up with TRBD2. Trimming took 1 base from V and 2 from J; bases not matched to a gene: 6. CDR1 and CDR2 from the germline V gene are SGHVS and FNYEAQ. This CDR3 is 17 amino acids long. CDR3 bases: TGTGCCAGCAGCTTAGTGGCGGGGGGGAGCGCCTACAATGAGCAGTTCTTC. Translation: CASSLVAGGSAYNEQFF.

DNA for the CDR3: TGTGCCAGCAGTTACTCGAGCGGGTTCCCAGATACGCAGTATTTT. Translating it yields CASSYSSGFPDTQYF. The chain combines TRBV6-5 with TRBJ2-3; tentative D call: TRBD2 (6 bases). Germline V gives CDR1 MNHEY, CDR2 SVGAGI. With 0 bases removed from V and 4 bases from J, the gap between germline ends came to 11 bases. This CDR3 contains 15 residues.

This clonotype turned up a few times. The chain uses TRBV6-6 and TRBJ2-1, with a tentative D call TRBD2 (6 bases). The CDR3 runs 16 residues. Germline CDR1 and CDR2: MNHNY and SVGAGI (reference sequence). With 7 bases removed from V and 2 bases from J, the gap between germline ends came to 18 bases. The CDR3 nucleotides read TGTGCCAGCAACCCCTTGGGGGGAATCACCTACAATGAGCAGTTCTTC. It encodes CASNPLGGITYNEQFF.

This clonotype was picked up a small number of times. The chain couples TRBV28 to TRBJ2-3, with TRBD2 as a possible D gene (5 bases). The V gene's germline CDR1 is MDHEN and CDR2 SYDVKM. CDR3 length: 16 amino acids. Trimming took off 6 bases at V and 0 bases at J, with 16 bases between the two ends. CDR3 nucleotide sequence: TGTGCCAGCAGCCCTAGCCCTTTTTCTAGCACAGATACGCAGTATTTT. Protein sequence: CASSPSPFSSTDTQYF.

This clonotype was picked up many times. The J gene is TRBJ2-3, the V gene TRBV12-3 or TRBV12-4, with 14 bases that match TRBD2. The CDR3 length is 19 residues. J was trimmed by 0 bases and V by 5 bases; bases with no gene match: 10. The CDR3 nucleotides read TGTGCCAGCAGTCCCGGACTAGCGGGGGGACCTATGAGCACAGATACGCAGTATTTT. Protein: CASSPGLAGGPMSTDTQYF.

This clonotype has a handful of counts. The genes are TRBV19 and TRBJ2-7; possibly TRBD1 or TRBD2 for D (5 bases each). V gave up 5 bases and J gave up 5 bases, with 16 bases separating them. This CDR3 comprises 14 residues. Germline assignment: CDR1 LNHDA and CDR2 SQIVND (reference sequence). The CDR3 spells CASSDPGPANEQYF. CDR3 DNA sequence: TGTGCCAGTAGTGACCCGGGACCTGCAAACGAGCAGTACTTC.

This clonotype appeared a few times. The J gene is TRBJ1-1, the V gene TRBV6-4; no clear D. Looked up from germline, CDR1 is MRHNA and CDR2 is SNTAGT. This CDR3 is built from 13 residues. Trimming removed 0 bases at V and 1 base at J, with 3 bases between. The CDR3 coding sequence is TGTGCCAGCAGTGACTCTGAGAACACTGAAGCTTTCTTT. Translating gives CASSDSENTEAFF.

There are many counts of this clonotype. The chain combines TRBV6-2 or TRBV6-3 with TRBJ2-3, with D unclear. Germline assignment: CDR1 MNHEY and CDR2 SVGEGT. This CDR3 spans 11 amino acids. V lost 2 bases, J lost 5 bases, and 2 bases lay in between. The CDR3 spells CASSYRDTQYF. The CDR3 region has the DNA TGTGCCAGCAGTTACCGAGATACGCAGTATTTT.

This clonotype was found a few times. The V and J genes are TRBV6-5 and TRBJ2-3; perhaps D is TRBD1 or TRBD2 (7 bases each). The V gene lost 1 base and the J gene lost 6 bases, with 14 bases spanning the gap. The germline V gene encodes CDR1 MNHEY and CDR2 SVGAGI. CDR3 length: 15 amino acids. The DNA of the CDR3 is TGTGCCAGCAGTTACTACGGGACAGCGGGGGATACGCAGTATTTT. As protein: CASSYYGTAGDTQYF.

V gene TRBV12-3 or TRBV12-4 combines with J gene TRBJ2-3; 9 bases fit TRBD1. The junction had 14 bases not matched to a gene; V was cut back by 5 bases and J by 5 bases. The CDR3 totals 17 residues. The CDR3 here is CASSAYRGDRDQDTQYF. The CDR3 nucleotides are TGTGCCAGCAGTGCATACCGGGGGGACAGGGATCAAGATACGCAGTATTTT.

The chain couples TRBV4-2 to TRBJ2-4; TRBD1 is a possible D gene (6 bases). Trimming shortened V by 2 bases and J by 0 bases, and 17 bases separated the two germline ends. This CDR3 is built from 18 residues. Germline V CDR1 and CDR2: LGHNA, YNFKEQ. Here the CDR3 reads CASSQFSDRLIAKNIQYF. CDR3 bases: TGTGCCAGCAGCCAATTTTCCGACAGGCTAATAGCCAAAAACATTCAGTACTTC.

About this clonotype: A single base separates this from a much larger clone, so it may be a read error. The chain recombines TRBV12-3 or TRBV12-4 with TRBJ2-1; D ambiguous. V lost 9 bases, J lost 3 bases, and 21 bases lay in between. This CDR3 has 16 residues. The CDR3 coding sequence is TGTGCCAGTAATGATCCCGAACAGCCGCTCTACAATGAGCAGTTCTTC. Protein: CASNDPEQPLYNEQFF.

This clonotype was detected a few times. V is TRBV2 and J is TRBJ2-7; D ambiguous. V was pared by 7 bases and J by 11 bases, with 12 bases between. Per germline, CDR1 SNHLY and CDR2 FYNNEI. The CDR3 has 10 amino acids. CDR3 sequence (DNA): TGTGCCAGCACTGTAACCAGAGAGTACGTC. Protein: CASTVTREYV.

This clonotype has a single count. A read error is possible here, since a much larger clone lies one base away. J is TRBJ2-5 and V is TRBV7-6; D is unclear. CDR3 length: 14 residues. Germline V CDR1 and CDR2: SGHVS, FNYEAQ. CDR3 protein: CVSSLVMRQETQYF. The CDR3 DNA follows: TGTGTCAGCAGCTTAGTCATGAGACAAGAGACCCAGTACTTC.